A selection of T cell receptor beta chains follows, all from one sample in a study of siplizumab effects on memory and regulatory T cells. Assay: immunoSEQ multiplex PCR; the TCRdb copy retains only in-frame clones and omits some. The data show more than 6,500 clones, with roughly 38% seen just once and around a sixth held by the top ten. For these TCRs, the target antigens are not known. Source material: CFSE-low (dividing) CD8+ T cells sorted from an allogeneic mixed lymphocyte reaction. These receptors were collected from a human donor in good health; the cells came from an allogeneic mixed lymphocyte reaction. The CDR3 runs from the conserved cysteine through the conserved F or W. A D gene is named only where the DNA matches it firmly. Clone size is given for some rows only: seen once, a few or many times, or a class if the clone is expanded.

NA	TRBV28	TRBJ2-4	few	16	CASSSDSGLAKNIQYF	TGTGCCAGCAGTTCGGATAGCGGACTAGCCAAAAACATTCAGTACTTC
NA	TRBV19	TRBJ2-7	few	16	CASSIAYPNKFYEQYF	TGTGCCAGTAGTATCGCCTATCCCAACAAGTTCTACGAGCAGTACTTC
TRBD1	TRBV18	TRBJ1-2	NA	15	CASSLSTGERYDYTF	TGTGCCAGCTCACTGAGCACAGGGGAGCGCTATGACTACACCTTC
NA	TRBV11-3	TRBJ2-2	NA	13	CASMRTNTGELFF	TGTGCCAGCATGCGAACGAACACCGGGGAGCTGTTTTTT
NA	TRBV28	TRBJ2-2	NA	16	CASSSPWGPNTGELFF	TGTGCCAGCAGTTCTCCCTGGGGTCCGAACACCGGGGAGCTGTTTTTT
NA	TRBV11-3	TRBJ2-7	NA	14	CASSPPGQYYEQYF	TGTGCCAGCAGCCCCCCCGGACAGTACTACGAGCAGTACTTC
TRBD1	TRBV11-3	TRBJ2-7	few	15	CASSGGQGWSYEQYF	TGTGCCAGCAGCGGCGGACAGGGGTGGTCCTACGAGCAGTACTTC
TRBD1	TRBV29-1	TRBJ2-1	NA	16	CSVDGLRWDRVNEQFF	TGCAGCGTTGACGGGCTCCGGTGGGACAGGGTCAATGAGCAGTTCTTC
NA	TRBV9	TRBJ1-5	NA	14	CASSDSSSHQPQHF	TGTGCCAGCAGCGATTCCAGTTCCCATCAGCCCCAGCATTTT
TRBD1	TRBV7-9	TRBJ2-7	medium-sized	17	CASSSQTAGQGTWEQYF	TGTGCCAGCAGCTCTCAAACGGCGGGACAGGGGACTTGGGAGCAGTACTTC
TRBD1	TRBV5-4	TRBJ2-2	few	16	CASGAPGQGETGELFF	TGTGCCAGCGGAGCGCCGGGACAGGGGGAAACCGGGGAGCTGTTTTTT
TRBD1	TRBV29-1	TRBJ1-1	NA	13	CSVDDRGGTEAFF	TGCAGCGTTGATGACAGGGGGGGGACTGAAGCTTTCTTT
TRBD2	TRBV19	TRBJ2-7	NA	17	CASPTGTTSGSRYEQYF	TGTGCCAGTCCGACAGGCACTACTAGCGGGAGTCGATACGAGCAGTACTTC
NA	TRBV27	TRBJ1-5	medium-sized	15	CASSLSPWSGQPQHF	TGTGCCAGCAGTTTATCCCCCTGGTCGGGGCAGCCCCAGCATTTT
NA	TRBV27	TRBJ1-1	few	13	CASSWGANTEAFF	TGTGCCAGCAGTTGGGGGGCAAACACTGAAGCTTTCTTT
TRBD1	TRBV6-5	TRBJ1-1	medium-sized	15	CASSSPGQGLPEAFF	TGTGCCAGCAGTTCGCCGGGACAGGGGTTACCTGAAGCTTTCTTT
NA	TRBV7-9	TRBJ2-1	few	13	CASSSMNYNEQFF	TGTGCCAGCAGCTCTATGAACTACAATGAGCAGTTCTTC
NA	TRBV7-3	TRBJ2-1	few	13	CASSIDSYNEQFF	TGTGCCAGCAGCATCGACAGCTACAATGAGCAGTTCTTC
TRBD2	TRBV19	TRBJ2-1	NA	15	CASSITSGFYNEQFF	TGTGCCAGTAGTATTACTAGCGGATTTTACAATGAGCAGTTCTTC
NA	TRBV15	TRBJ1-5	NA	15	CATSRDKRPNQPQHF	TGTGCCACCAGCAGAGATAAGAGACCCAATCAGCCCCAGCATTTT
NA	TRBV9	TRBJ2-3	few	13	CASSAGGRDTQYF	TGTGCCAGCAGCGCCGGAGGGCGGGATACGCAGTATTTT
NA	TRBV4-2	TRBJ2-7	medium-sized	14	CASSQDLGSYEQYF	TGTGCCAGCAGCCAAGATTTGGGCTCCTACGAGCAGTACTTC
TRBD2	TRBV5-1	TRBJ2-5	few	17	CASSRLAGGSLRATQYF	TGCGCCAGCAGCCGACTAGCGGGAGGATCTCTACGTGCGACCCAGTACTTC
NA	TRBV29-1	TRBJ2-1	medium-sized	15	CSGELTRTIYNEQFF	TGCAGCGGGGAGCTTACCCGAACTATCTACAATGAGCAGTTCTTC
NA	TRBV19	TRBJ2-7	few	14	CASSMRTQGFEQYF	TGTGCCAGTAGTATGAGGACACAAGGCTTCGAGCAGTACTTC
TRBD1	TRBV6-5	TRBJ2-3	NA	12	CASSYGTGEKYF	TGTGCCAGCAGTTACGGGACAGGGGAAAAGTATTTT
NA	TRBV28	TRBJ2-1	NA	15	CASSLMWGSYNEQFF	TGTGCCAGCAGTTTAATGTGGGGCTCCTACAATGAGCAGTTCTTC
NA	TRBV27	TRBJ2-2	medium-sized	13	CASRFGVPGELFF	TGTGCCAGCCGGTTCGGGGTCCCCGGGGAGCTGTTTTTT
NA	TRBV27	TRBJ2-1	NA	18	CASSPRKVWAGSYNEQFF	TGTGCCAGCAGTCCGCGCAAGGTTTGGGCCGGCTCCTACAATGAGCAGTTCTTC
TRBD2	TRBV5-4	TRBJ2-7	NA	15	CASSSTGLVWYEQYF	TGTGCCAGCAGCTCGACGGGACTAGTGTGGTACGAGCAGTACTTC
NA	TRBV9	TRBJ2-2	few	12	CASSPFPGELFF	TGTGCCAGCAGCCCATTCCCCGGGGAGCTGTTTTTT
TRBD2	TRBV7-9	TRBJ2-3	NA	17	CASSLGLAGGSGDTQYF	TGTGCCAGCAGCTTAGGACTAGCGGGAGGGTCAGGAGATACGCAGTATTTT
NA	TRBV15	TRBJ1-2	medium-sized	15	CATSRDRSGAFGYTF	TGTGCCACCAGCAGAGATCGATCAGGGGCCTTTGGCTACACCTTC
TRBD2	TRBV4-1	TRBJ2-5	medium-sized	15	CASSLRTSEQETQYF	TGCGCCAGCAGCCTCAGGACTAGCGAACAAGAGACCCAGTACTTC
NA	TRBV7-9	TRBJ2-1	medium-sized	13	CASTDSSYNEQFF	TGTGCCAGCACGGACAGTTCCTACAATGAGCAGTTCTTC
TRBD2	TRBV5-4	TRBJ2-5	NA	16	CASSPQGLAGEETQYF	TGTGCCAGCAGCCCCCAGGGGCTAGCGGGAGAAGAGACCCAGTACTTC
TRBD1	TRBV5-4	TRBJ2-1	NA	14	CASSFTGQGVEQFF	TGTGCCAGCAGCTTTACGGGACAGGGGGTTGAGCAGTTCTTC
NA	TRBV6-5	TRBJ2-5	NA	14	CASSSSGGQRTQYF	TGTGCCAGCAGTTCCTCGGGGGGACAACGGACCCAGTACTTC
TRBD2	TRBV6-4	TRBJ2-3	NA	16	CASSEGLAEATDTQYF	TGTGCCAGCAGTGAGGGACTAGCGGAGGCCACAGATACGCAGTATTTT
TRBD1	TRBV2	TRBJ2-1	NA	15	CASGGFGGQGHEQFF	TGTGCCAGCGGAGGTTTCGGGGGACAGGGCCATGAGCAGTTCTTC
NA	TRBV6-6	TRBJ2-1	NA	10	CAVGYNEQFF	TGTGCCGTTGGTTACAATGAGCAGTTCTTC
NA	TRBV10-2	TRBJ2-7	few	16	CASSPHLGAGVYEQYF	TGCGCCAGCAGTCCCCACCTCGGGGCTGGAGTCTACGAGCAGTACTTC
TRBD1	TRBV6-1	TRBJ2-5	NA	18	CASSEWDRGGFSQETQYF	TGTGCCAGCAGTGAATGGGACAGGGGAGGGTTTTCCCAAGAGACCCAGTACTTC
NA	TRBV5-1	TRBJ2-7	NA	13	CASSLGGVYEQYF	TGCGCCAGCAGCCTGGGGGGCGTCTACGAGCAGTACTTC
NA	TRBV6-6	TRBJ2-7	NA	12	CASTYGDYEQYF	TGTGCCAGCACTTACGGTGACTACGAGCAGTACTTC
NA	TRBV30	TRBJ1-5	few	12	CAWSRGWEPQHF	TGTGCCTGGAGTCGAGGGTGGGAGCCCCAGCATTTT
NA	TRBV2	TRBJ1-5	medium-sized	14	CASGGQDSNQPQHF	TGTGCCAGCGGGGGACAAGATAGCAATCAGCCCCAGCATTTT
NA	TRBV28	TRBJ2-7	NA	14	CASSLNDAWGEQYF	TGTGCCAGCAGTTTAAATGACGCGTGGGGGGAGCAGTACTTC
NA	TRBV4-1	TRBJ1-5	medium-sized	15	CASSQILGENQPQHF	TGCGCCAGCAGCCAGATTCTAGGGGAAAATCAGCCCCAGCATTTT
NA	TRBV9	TRBJ2-1	NA	17	CASSVEAYISSYNEQFF	TGTGCCAGCAGCGTAGAGGCGTACATTAGCTCCTACAATGAGCAGTTCTTC
TRBD2	TRBV15	TRBJ2-2	few	16	CATSDRLAGEIGELFF	TGTGCCACCAGCGACAGACTAGCGGGAGAAATCGGGGAGCTGTTTTTT
NA	TRBV9	TRBJ2-3	few	16	CASSVSRASSTDTQYF	TGTGCCAGCAGCGTGTCGCGGGCCTCTAGCACAGATACGCAGTATTTT
NA	TRBV11-2	TRBJ2-7	NA	17	CASSGLKGQRFSYEQYF	TGTGCCAGCAGCGGACTAAAGGGACAGAGATTCTCCTACGAGCAGTACTTC
NA	TRBV30	TRBJ2-7	NA	13	CAWSFGASYEQYF	TGTGCCTGGAGCTTTGGAGCTTCCTACGAGCAGTACTTC
NA	TRBV7-9	TRBJ2-5	NA	15	CASSLPRVGQETQYF	TGTGCCAGCAGCTTACCCAGGGTGGGCCAAGAGACCCAGTACTTC
NA	TRBV27	TRBJ1-5	medium-sized	13	CASSLSGNQPQHF	TGTGCCAGCAGTTTATCGGGCAATCAGCCCCAGCATTTT
NA	TRBV27	TRBJ2-1	medium-sized	17	CASSPVPETQKGDEQFF	TGTGCCAGCAGTCCGGTACCCGAGACACAAAAGGGGGATGAGCAGTTCTTC
TRBD1	TRBV27	TRBJ2-7	few	13	CASSLTGGYEQYF	TGTGCCAGCAGTTTAACAGGGGGCTACGAGCAGTACTTC
NA	TRBV6-6	TRBJ1-2	NA	13	CASSVQGWGGYTF	TGTGCCAGCAGTGTACAGGGTTGGGGCGGCTACACCTTC